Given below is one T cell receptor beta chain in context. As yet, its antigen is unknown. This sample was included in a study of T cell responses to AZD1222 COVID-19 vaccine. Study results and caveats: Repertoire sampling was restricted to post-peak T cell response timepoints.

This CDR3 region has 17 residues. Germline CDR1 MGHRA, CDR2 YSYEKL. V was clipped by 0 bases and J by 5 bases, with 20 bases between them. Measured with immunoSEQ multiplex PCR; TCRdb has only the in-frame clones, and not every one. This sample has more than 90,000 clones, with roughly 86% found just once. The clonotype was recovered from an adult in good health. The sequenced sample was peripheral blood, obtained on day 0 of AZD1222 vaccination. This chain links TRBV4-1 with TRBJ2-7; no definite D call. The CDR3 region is CASSQETNSRLVDEQYF. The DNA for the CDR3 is TGCGCCAGCAGCCAAGAGACGAACTCTCGGCTAGTGGACGAGCAGTACTTC.